The 27 T cell receptor beta chains presented below share a single source sample, sequenced in a study of technical replicates of blood from a handful of donors. Using immunoSEQ multiplex PCR, the repertoire was profiled, and TCRdb retains in-frame clones only, with some absent. The top ten clones hold over 4% of a sample with about 59,000 clones, around 95% of them seen once. The sample consisted of PBMCs. These receptors were obtained from a human donor in good health. Some clones in this sample may be carry-over from other donors' samples.

The rearrangement joins TRBV4-1 to TRBJ1-4; D gene unclear. The V end lost 3 bases, the J end lost 8 bases, and 16 bases lay between the germline ends. Germline-derived CDR1 and CDR2 are MGHRA and YSYEKL. CDR3 length: 15 residues. CDR3 bases: TGCGCCAGCAGCCATCCGAGCCTGGGAGGGGAAAAACTGTTTTTT. Residues: CASSHPSLGGEKLFF.

This chain connects TRBV7-9 to TRBJ2-7; D is perhaps TRBD1 (5 bases). CDR1 is SEHNR, CDR2 FQNEAQ, per germline (reference sequence). The CDR3 consists of 12 residues. Trimming took off 10 bases at V and 3 bases at J, with 13 bases between the two ends. CDR3 amino acids: CATEPQGYEQYF. CDR3 bases: TGTGCCACCGAGCCCCAGGGCTACGAGCAGTACTTC.

The chain links TRBV4-3 to TRBJ1-2, with unresolved D. V lost 0 bases to trimming and J lost 0 bases, with 8 bases between them. This CDR3 region has 15 residues. The V gene's germline CDR1 is LGHNA and CDR2 YSLEER. The CDR3, as DNA: TGCGCCAGCAGCCAAGATCCGTCAGCTAACTATGGCTACACCTTC. It yields the protein CASSQDPSANYGYTF.

This clone was seen once. CDR3 sequence: CASGLRLPASGANVLTF. The CDR3 DNA reads as TGTGCTAGTGGTTTGAGACTCCCAGCCTCTGGGGCCAACGTCCTGACTTTC. The chain has TRBV12-5 and TRBJ2-6, with D unresolved. Trimming took off 2 bases at V and 0 bases at J, with 11 bases between the two ends. CDR3 size: 17 residues. The germline V gene has CDR1 LGHNT and CDR2 FRNRAP.

The chain combines TRBV28 with TRBJ2-1, with TRBD2 matching over 10 bases. V trimming: 4 bases; J trimming: 9 bases; junction bases outside the gene matches: 6. The CDR3 length is 14 residues. Per the germline V gene, CDR1 is MDHEN and CDR2 is SYDVKM. CDR3 sequence reads: CASSSLAGVLEQFF. CDR3 coding DNA: TGTGCCAGCAGTTCCCTAGCGGGAGTTCTTGAGCAGTTCTTC.

V usage is TRBV10-3 and J usage is TRBJ2-1; 7 bases are a match to TRBD1. CDR1 and CDR2 from the germline V gene are ENHRY and SYGVKD. CDR3 size: 14 residues. V lost 9 bases and J lost 5; bases outside the gene matches: 10. CDR3 sequence: CAIERGPWDNEQFF. CDR3 DNA: TGTGCCATAGAAAGGGGGCCCTGGGACAATGAGCAGTTCTTC.

This clone is a singleton in its sample. The chain combines TRBV7-3 with TRBJ2-5; TRBD2 aligns across 10 bases. V shed 5 bases, J shed 5 bases, and the junction held 14 bases outside the gene matches. The CDR3 extends over 17 amino acids. Germline V CDR1 and CDR2: SGHTA, FQGTGA. CDR3 residues: CASSPQGQRGGMETQYF. In DNA, the CDR3 is TGTGCCAGCAGCCCCCAGGGCCAGCGGGGGGGAATGGAGACCCAGTACTTC.

This sequence joins TRBV30 and TRBJ1-3; no reliable D call. CDR3 length: 12 amino acids. V lost 1 base, J lost 9 bases, and 10 bases lay in between. Germline lookup yields CDR1 GTSNPN and CDR2 SVGIG (reference sequence). CDR3 residues: CAWSASRFTIYF. The CDR3 DNA is TGTGCCTGGAGTGCTTCGAGATTCACCATATATTTT.

The chain couples TRBV27 to TRBJ2-2; D is possibly TRBD2 (6 bases). V shed 6 bases and J shed 8 bases, with 16 bases lying between them. Germline-derived CDR1 and CDR2 are MNHEY and SMNVEV (reference sequence). This CDR3 has 14 amino acids. CDR3 in amino acids: CASRNPWEDGELFF. In DNA form, the CDR3 reads TGTGCCAGCAGAAATCCGTGGGAGGATGGGGAGCTGTTTTTT.

This clone has a single count. This chain connects TRBV27 to TRBJ1-6; the match to TRBD1 covers 8 bases. The CDR3 is 15 amino acids. After removal of 6 bases from V and 9 bases from J, the junction contained 10 bases not matched to a gene. Germline V gene data show CDR1 as MNHEY and CDR2 as SMNVEV (reference sequence). The chain's CDR3 is CASSGQGLRFSPLHF. The CDR3 nucleotides read TGTGCCAGCAGCGGACAGGGCCTTAGGTTTTCACCCCTCCACTTT.

The V and J genes are TRBV6-1 and TRBJ2-3; the D is unclear. Germline CDR1 reads MNHNS; CDR2 reads SASEGT. CDR3 length: 13 amino acids. The V and J ends lost 8 bases and 1 base respectively, with 10 bases between them. The CDR3 DNA is TGTGCCAGCGATCGGAGAGGCACAGATACGCAGTATTTT. It yields the protein CASDRRGTDTQYF.

This clone occurred once. This chain uses TRBV6-5 with TRBJ1-2; maybe TRBD1 (5 bases). The V and J ends lost 2 bases and 0 bases respectively, with 13 bases between them. CDR1 MNHEY and CDR2 SVGAGI come from the germline V gene. There are 16 residues in the CDR3. The CDR3 loop reads CASSYVGREANYGYTF. CDR3 DNA sequence: TGTGCCAGCAGTTACGTCGGCAGGGAAGCTAACTATGGCTACACCTTC.

The rearrangement links TRBV29-1 to TRBJ2-1; 7 bases are a match to TRBD2. V trimming: 2 bases; J trimming: 5 bases; junction bases outside the gene matches: 6. Germline assignment: CDR1 SQVTM and CDR2 ANQGSEA. CDR3 size: 14 residues. The CDR3 sequence: CSVELRERDNEQFF. The CDR3 nucleotides read TGCAGCGTTGAATTGCGGGAGAGAGACAATGAGCAGTTCTTC.

The V call is TRBV6-5, the J call TRBJ2-5; the D gene is possibly TRBD2 (6 bases). V lost 7 bases to trimming and J lost 5 bases, with 17 bases between them. Germline V gives CDR1 MNHEY, CDR2 SVGAGI. The CDR3 runs to 14 residues. The CDR3 DNA follows: TGTGCCAGCACTCCCAGCGGGCGGGTGGAGACCCAGTACTTC. It codes for CASTPSGRVETQYF.

The V gene is TRBV5-1, the J gene TRBJ2-7; 7 nucleotides align to TRBD1. The V and J ends lost 3 bases and 3 bases, in that order; junction bases with no gene match: 9. This CDR3 region has 15 residues. Germline V gene lookup returns CDR1 SGHRS and CDR2 YFSETQ. This CDR3 reads CASSWTPGQLYEQYF. CDR3 bases: TGCGCCAGCAGCTGGACCCCGGGACAGCTCTACGAGCAGTACTTC.

The chain combines TRBV7-3 with TRBJ2-3; possible D gene TRBD1, 5 bases. With 5 bases removed from V and 6 bases from J, the gap between germline ends came to 15 bases. Germline CDR1 SGHTA, CDR2 FQGTGA. The CDR3 length is 14 residues. The CDR3, as DNA: TGTGCCAGCAGCCTAGGGGTTTCAGCTGATACGCAGTATTTT. Residues: CASSLGVSADTQYF.

The chain uses TRBV25-1 and TRBJ1-4, with D hard to call. There are 10 residues in the CDR3. Trimming removed 6 bases at V and 8 bases at J, with 4 bases between. CDR1 and CDR2 (germline): MGHDK, SYGVNS. CDR3 sequence: CASRREKLFF. The CDR3 region has the DNA TGTGCCAGCAGGCGGGAAAAACTGTTTTTT.

The chain employs TRBV4-1 and TRBJ2-5; 13 bases align to TRBD2. There are 20 residues in the CDR3. From germline, CDR1 is MGHRA and CDR2 YSYEKL. Trimming cost V 1 base and J 0 bases; bases outside gene matches: 11. CDR3 in DNA: TGCGCCAGCAGCCAAGCTCCTCCGGGACTAGCGGGGCGATACCAAGAGACCCAGTACTTC. This codes for CASSQAPPGLAGRYQETQYF.

The chain employs TRBV7-9 and TRBJ1-5; possibly TRBD1 for D (5 bases). V was shortened by 6 bases and J by 3 bases, with 12 bases between the two germline ends. This CDR3 has 14 amino acids. Germline V gene data show CDR1 as SEHNR and CDR2 as FQNEAQ (reference sequence). As DNA, the CDR3 is TGTGCCAGCAGTCAGGGCCCACACAATCAGCCCCAGCATTTT. Translation: CASSQGPHNQPQHF. The whole variable domain, remainder taken from reference TRBV7-9 and TRBJ1-5, is DTGVSQNPRHKITKRGQNVTFRCDPISEHNRLYWYRQTLGQGPEFLTYFQNEAQLEKSRLLSDRFSAERPKGSFSTLEIQRTEQGDSAMYLCASSQGPHNQPQHFGDGTRLSIL.

The table lists this clone with a count of one. The V call is TRBV11-3, the J call TRBJ2-2; 7 bases fit TRBD1. In germline, CDR1 is SGHNT, CDR2 YENEEA. With V trimmed by 4 bases and J by 5 bases, 7 bases remained unmatched. CDR3 length equals 15 residues. The DNA for the CDR3 is TGTGCCAGCAGCTCCCGGGACAGTCGGACCGGGGAGCTGTTTTTT. Amino acids: CASSSRDSRTGELFF. Based on the CDR3 plus reference TRBV11-3 and TRBJ2-2, the full variable domain is EAGVVQSPRYKIIEKKQPVAFWCNPISGHNTLYWYLQNLGQGPELLIRYENEEAVDDSQLPKDRFSAERLKGVDSTLKIQPAELGDSAVYLCASSSRDSRTGELFFGEGSRLTVL.

The rearrangement uses TRBV10-3 and TRBJ2-7; D perhaps matches TRBD1 (5 bases). Germline values: CDR1 ENHRY, CDR2 SYGVKD. This CDR3 comprises 12 residues. The V gene lost 8 bases and the J gene lost 0 bases, with 8 bases spanning the gap. CDR3: CAIGQGSYEQYF. The CDR3 DNA reads as TGTGCCATCGGGCAGGGCTCCTACGAGCAGTACTTC.

This chain uses TRBV5-1 with TRBJ2-7; tentative D call: TRBD2 (7 bases). The CDR3 runs 15 residues. CDR1 and CDR2 (germline): SGHRS, YFSETQ. V shed 3 bases and J shed 3 bases, with 16 bases lying between them. The CDR3 nucleotides are TGCGCCAGCAGCTGGATTTCGGGGGGCGGCTACGAGCAGTACTTC. This translates into CASSWISGGGYEQYF.

This chain uses TRBV2 with TRBJ1-2, with TRBD1 identical over 7 bases. This CDR3 is 14 amino acids long. J gave up 7 bases and V 5 bases, and 10 bases lay outside the gene matches. Germline CDR1 and CDR2: SNHLY and FYNNEI. CDR3: CASSPDRSNRGYTF. The CDR3 region has the DNA TGTGCCAGCAGTCCGGACAGGTCGAATCGTGGCTACACCTTC.

The V and J genes are TRBV25-1 and TRBJ2-7; maybe TRBD2 (5 bases). Trimming removed 6 bases from V and 3 bases from J, with 21 bases in between. The germline V gene has CDR1 MGHDK and CDR2 SYGVNS. The CDR3 has 16 residues. CDR3 sequence: CASSPPPRRIVYEQYF. The CDR3 DNA reads as TGTGCCAGCAGCCCCCCGCCCCGGAGGATAGTCTACGAGCAGTACTTC.

The gene calls are TRBV30 and TRBJ2-3; 9 nucleotides align to TRBD1. V dropped 5 bases and J dropped 0; count of bases not matched to a gene: 12. Germline loops: CDR1 GTSNPN, CDR2 SVGIG (reference sequence). This CDR3 has 17 residues. The CDR3 spells CAWYDRGAEASTDTQYF. CDR3 nucleotides: TGTGCCTGGTATGACAGGGGGGCTGAGGCTAGCACAGATACGCAGTATTTT.

The chain combines TRBV6-5 with TRBJ2-3; 10 bases are shared with TRBD2. CDR3 length: 15 amino acids. Trimming took 6 bases from V and 0 from J; bases not matched to a gene: 3. Germline CDR1 and CDR2: MNHEY and SVGAGI. CDR3 sequence: CASRYSGRSTDTQYF. The CDR3 DNA is TGTGCCAGCAGATATAGCGGGAGGAGCACAGATACGCAGTATTTT.

The CDR3 sequence: CASAQGVGTDTQYF. The CDR3 coding sequence is TGCGCCAGCGCTCAAGGGGTGGGCACAGATACGCAGTATTTT. The J gene is TRBJ2-3, the V gene TRBV4-1, with D possibly matching TRBD1 (5 bases). CDR1 is MGHRA, CDR2 YSYEKL, per germline. The CDR3 has 14 residues. V lost 8 bases, J lost 1 base, and 13 bases lay in between.